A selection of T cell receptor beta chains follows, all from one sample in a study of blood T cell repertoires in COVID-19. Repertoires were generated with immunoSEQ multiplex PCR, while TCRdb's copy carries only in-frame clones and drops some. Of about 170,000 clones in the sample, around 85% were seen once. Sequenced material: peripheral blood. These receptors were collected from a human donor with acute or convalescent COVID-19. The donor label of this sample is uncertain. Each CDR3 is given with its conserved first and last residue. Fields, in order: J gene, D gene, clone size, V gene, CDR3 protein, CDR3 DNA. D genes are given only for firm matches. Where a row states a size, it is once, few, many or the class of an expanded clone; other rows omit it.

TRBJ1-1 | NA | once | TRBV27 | CASSPNGGRTEAFF | TGTGCCAGCAGTCCAAACGGTGGGCGAACTGAAGCTTTCTTT
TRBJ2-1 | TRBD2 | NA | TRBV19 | CASSFRGGVKNEQFF | TGTGCCAGTAGTTTTCGGGGGGGCGTTAAGAATGAGCAGTTCTTC
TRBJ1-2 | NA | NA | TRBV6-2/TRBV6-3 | CASSEDRDYLYGYTF | TGTGCCAGCAGTGAGGATCGCGATTACCTCTATGGCTACACCTTC
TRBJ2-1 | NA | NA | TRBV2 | CASSQDGLLSYNEQFF | TGTGCCAGCAGTCAAGATGGGCTACTCTCCTACAATGAGCAGTTCTTC
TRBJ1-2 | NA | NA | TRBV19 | CASSISPGPTLDGYTF | TGTGCCAGTAGTATTAGTCCGGGTCCCACACTAGATGGCTACACCTTC
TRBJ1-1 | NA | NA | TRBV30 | CAWSSKQVGTEAFF | TGTGCCTGGAGTTCGAAACAGGTGGGCACTGAAGCTTTCTTT
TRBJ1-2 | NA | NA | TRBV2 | CASSRDTYGYTF | TGTGCCAGCAGTCGGGACACCTATGGCTACACCTTC
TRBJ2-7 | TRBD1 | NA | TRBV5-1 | CASSLDRGLEQYF | TGCGCCAGCAGCTTGGACAGGGGGTTGGAGCAGTACTTC
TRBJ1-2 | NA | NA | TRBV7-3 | CASSPGSGIYGYTF | TGTGCCAGCAGCCCGGGGAGTGGGATCTATGGCTACACCTTC
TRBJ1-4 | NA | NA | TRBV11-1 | CASSLGFGTSELFF | TGTGCCAGCAGCTTAGGTTTCGGGACATCAGAACTGTTTTTT
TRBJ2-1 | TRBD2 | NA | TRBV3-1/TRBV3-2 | CASSQDTGGPYEQFF | TGTGCCAGCAGCCAAGACACGGGGGGGCCCTATGAGCAGTTCTTC
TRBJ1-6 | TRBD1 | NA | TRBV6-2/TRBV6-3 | CASSWGQYNSPLHF | TGTGCCAGCAGCTGGGGACAGTATAATTCACCCCTCCACTTT
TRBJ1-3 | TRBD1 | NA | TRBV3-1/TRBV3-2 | CASSHLPDRGNTIYF | TGTGCCAGCAGCCACTTACCGGACAGGGGAAACACCATATATTTT